The 7 T cell receptor beta chains listed next were all sequenced from one sample in a study of cytomegalovirus exposure and HLA in healthy donors. The PCR was carried out with 60 Vbeta primers and 13 Jbeta primers. This table comes from immunoSEQ multiplex PCR, and its TCRdb copy is limited to in-frame clones, with some not included. The table lists tens of thousands of clones, 65% to 70% of them singletons. Specimen: PBMCs. The receptors derive from a young woman in good health and CMV-seronegative.

The chain has TRBV4-1 and TRBJ1-4; D is unclear. The CDR3 runs to 20 residues. CDR1 is MGHRA, CDR2 YSYEKL, per germline. V shed 1 base and J shed 2 bases, with 23 bases lying between them. The CDR3 sequence: CASSQVYVVGIVLTNEKLFF. The CDR3, as DNA: TGCGCCAGCAGCCAAGTTTACGTGGTCGGGATCGTACTCACTAATGAAAAACTGTTTTTT.

This clone was recorded once. The chain uses TRBV19 and TRBJ2-1; D perhaps matches TRBD1 (5 bases). The CDR3 covers 13 residues. Trimming removed 2 bases from V and 8 bases from J, with 10 bases in between. Per the germline V gene, CDR1 is LNHDA and CDR2 is SQIVND (reference sequence). The DNA for the CDR3 is TGTGCCAGTAGTATAACAGGTGTTGATGAGCAGTTCTTC. Translating it yields CASSITGVDEQFF.

In this sample, this clone turned up a few times. The chain links TRBV18 to TRBJ1-3, with a possible D match to TRBD1 (5 bases). The CDR3 has 15 amino acids. Trimming removed 6 bases from V and 0 bases from J, with 12 bases in between. CDR1 is KGHSH and CDR2 is LQKENI in the germline V gene. In DNA form, the CDR3 reads TGTGCCAGCTCTTCCTCGGGGGGCTCTGGAAACACCATATATTTT. This codes for CASSSSGGSGNTIYF.

This clone was recorded a few times. The chain couples TRBV4-3 to TRBJ2-3; 8 nucleotides match TRBD1. Germline V gives CDR1 LGHNA, CDR2 YSLEER. The CDR3 sequence is 18 residues long. V gave up 4 bases and J gave up 3 bases; unmatched junction bases: 15. This chain's CDR3 is CASSPYLGQGAMTDTQYF. The CDR3 coding sequence is TGCGCCAGCAGCCCATATTTAGGGCAGGGGGCAATGACAGATACGCAGTATTTT.

This rearrangement joins TRBV10-3 to TRBJ2-2; the match to TRBD1 covers 7 bases. Per germline, CDR1 ENHRY and CDR2 SYGVKD. The junction had 5 bases not matched to a gene; V was cut back by 4 bases and J by 3 bases. The CDR3 runs to 15 residues. The CDR3 sequence: CAISGQGADTGELFF. The CDR3 nucleotides read TGTGCCATCAGTGGACAGGGCGCCGACACCGGGGAGCTGTTTTTT.

The CDR3 coding sequence is TGTGCCAGCTCACCGACAGGGGATTATGGCTACACCTTC. Amino acids: CASSPTGDYGYTF. This rearrangement joins TRBV18 to TRBJ1-2, with TRBD1 identical over 8 bases. The J segment lost 5 bases and the V segment lost 3 bases, leaving 2 bases of the junction unmatched. Germline V gene lookup returns CDR1 KGHSH and CDR2 LQKENI. The CDR3 length is 13 residues.

CDR3 sequence (DNA): TGTGCCACCCAGAGGGACAGGGGCTCCTACGAGCAGTACTTC. Its protein product is CATQRDRGSYEQYF. V is TRBV2 and J is TRBJ2-7; TRBD1 matches 10 bases. Trimming at V came to 10 bases and at J to 0 bases, leaving 6 bases not matched to a gene. CDR1 and CDR2 (germline): SNHLY, FYNNEI. There are 14 residues in the CDR3. Together with reference TRBV2 and TRBJ2-7, the CDR3 gives the full variable domain: EPEVTQTPSHQVTQMGQEVILRCVPISNHLYFYWYRQILGQKVEFLVSFYNNEISEKSEIFDDQFSVERPDGSNFTLKIRSTKLEDSAMYFCATQRDRGSYEQYFGPGTRLTVT.